The 15 T cell receptor beta chains below all came from one sample that was sequenced in a study of blood T cell repertoires in COVID-19. Sequenced by immunoSEQ multiplex PCR; TCRdb stores in-frame clones only, minus some. The table has about 410,000 clones, approximately 91% seen once; the top ten hold about 1.6%. The sample taken for sequencing was peripheral blood. All receptors come from a woman between 40 and 55 years old with COVID-19, enrolled during active disease.

The chain uses TRBV27 and TRBJ1-5; 7 nucleotides agree with TRBD1. The CDR3 extends over 14 amino acids. After removal of 5 bases from V and 4 bases from J, the junction contained 5 bases not matched to a gene. Germline-derived CDR1 and CDR2 are MNHEY and SMNVEV (reference sequence). The CDR3 here is CASSINRGNQPQHF. The CDR3 DNA is TGTGCCAGCAGTATCAACAGGGGAAATCAGCCCCAGCATTTT.

The CDR3 DNA sequence: TGTGCCAGCACCCTTTCTGGAAACACCATATATTTT. This encodes CASTLSGNTIYF. The chain couples TRBV6-6 to TRBJ1-3; D gene unclear. This CDR3 comprises 12 residues. Germline V CDR1 and CDR2: MNHNY, SVGAGI (reference sequence). The V gene lost 7 bases and the J gene lost 1 base, with 5 bases spanning the gap.

The chain combines TRBV9 with TRBJ2-2, with D possibly TRBD1 on 5 matching bases. Germline V gene lookup returns CDR1 SGDLS and CDR2 YYNGEE. The CDR3 has 15 amino acids. Trimming stripped 4 bases from V and 6 bases from J, with 16 bases between. The CDR3 DNA sequence: TGTGCCAGCAGCCTCCTAGGGGATGGGGCCGGGGAGCTGTTTTTT. Translation: CASSLLGDGAGELFF.

The chain combines TRBV18 with TRBJ2-7; perhaps TRBD2 as D (6 bases). CDR3 length: 15 residues. Germline V lookup: CDR1 KGHSH, CDR2 LQKENI. Trimming pared 3 bases from V and 0 bases from J, leaving 12 bases between. The CDR3 region is CASSPTEGSSYEQYF. CDR3 nucleotide sequence: TGTGCCAGCTCACCCACGGAGGGTAGCTCCTACGAGCAGTACTTC.

The chain joins TRBV18 to TRBJ2-7; the match to TRBD2 covers 10 bases. Trimming cost V 1 base and J 6 bases; bases outside gene matches: 3. CDR3 length: 14 residues. In germline, CDR1 is KGHSH, CDR2 LQKENI. CDR3 loop: CASSPLGLASEQYF. The CDR3, as DNA: TGTGCCAGCTCACCACTGGGACTAGCGAGCGAGCAGTACTTC.

The genes are TRBV7-3 and TRBJ2-5, with D possibly matching TRBD2 (6 bases). CDR3 length: 14 amino acids. Trimming removed 4 bases from V and 6 bases from J, with 15 bases in between. Per the germline V gene, CDR1 is SGHTA and CDR2 is FQGTGA. The CDR3, as DNA: TGTGCCAGCAGCTCCCTCGGGACTTGTAAGACCCAGTACTTC. It translates to CASSSLGTCKTQYF.

The rearrangement uses TRBV10-3 and TRBJ1-3; 7 bases align to TRBD1. Germline-derived CDR1 and CDR2 are ENHRY and SYGVKD. This CDR3 has 14 residues. Germline trimming cut 10 bases from V and 2 bases from J; bases unmatched to any gene: 8. CDR3 nucleotide sequence: TGTGCCACCCGACAGGGTACTACTGGAAACACCATATATTTT. This codes for CATRQGTTGNTIYF.

The chain joins TRBV2 to TRBJ1-6, with 8 nucleotides matching TRBD1. Germline values: CDR1 SNHLY, CDR2 FYNNEI. CDR3 length equals 15 residues. Trimming took 6 bases from V and 5 from J; bases not matched to a gene: 6. The CDR3 DNA follows: TGTGCCAGCAGCCTACAGGGGGAGAATAATTCACCCCTCCACTTT. Residues: CASSLQGENNSPLHF.

The V and J genes are TRBV5-5 and TRBJ1-1, with 8 bases lining up with TRBD1. J gave up 5 bases and V 0 bases, and 15 bases lay outside the gene matches. The CDR3 has 18 residues. Germline loops: CDR1 SGHKS, CDR2 YYEKEE (reference sequence). The CDR3 loop reads CASSLGVLRRGQGTEAFF. CDR3 DNA: TGTGCCAGCAGCTTGGGGGTCCTCCGCAGGGGGCAGGGGACTGAAGCTTTCTTT.

The gene calls are TRBV6-6 and TRBJ2-7, with 8 bases matching TRBD1. The CDR3 covers 15 residues. The germline V gene encodes CDR1 MNHNY and CDR2 SVGAGI (reference sequence). V lost 6 bases to trimming and J lost 0 bases; unmatched junction nucleotides: 7. DNA for the CDR3: TGTGCCAGCAGGTATCTACAGGGGGGCTCCTACGAGCAGTACTTC. It encodes CASRYLQGGSYEQYF.

The chain is built from TRBV7-8 and TRBJ1-4, with 9 bases fitting TRBD1. Germline trimming cut 5 bases from V and 2 bases from J; bases unmatched to any gene: 6. The germline CDR1 and CDR2 sequences are SGHVS and FQNEAQ. The CDR3 is 16 residues long. The CDR3 spells CASSPGQGRTNEKLFF. The DNA for the CDR3 is TGTGCCAGCAGCCCGGGACAGGGAAGGACTAATGAAAAACTGTTTTTT.

The rearrangement links TRBV27 to TRBJ1-5; D is unclear. CDR1 is MNHEY and CDR2 is SMNVEV in the germline V gene (reference sequence). The CDR3 length is 13 residues. The ends were cut back, 3 bases at V and 3 bases at J, with 6 bases in the middle. The CDR3 protein is CASSFLPNQPQHF. The CDR3 region has the DNA TGTGCCAGCAGTTTTCTCCCCAATCAGCCCCAGCATTTT.

The CDR3 loop is CASSVIQGSNGYTF. CDR3 bases: TGTGCCAGCAGCGTAATACAGGGATCCAATGGCTACACCTTC. The V gene is TRBV9, the J gene TRBJ1-2; a weak D match, TRBD1 (6 bases). V was cut by 1 base and J by 6 bases, with 13 bases left in between. Germline V gene lookup returns CDR1 SGDLS and CDR2 YYNGEE. The CDR3 runs to 14 residues.

The chain is built from TRBV28 and TRBJ1-5; 10 bases map to TRBD1. The CDR3 sequence is 14 residues long. J gave up 5 bases and V 6 bases, and 4 bases lay outside the gene matches. Germline CDR1 reads MDHEN; CDR2 reads SYDVKM. This CDR3 reads CASSPTGGYQPQHF. The CDR3 DNA sequence: TGTGCCAGCAGCCCGACAGGGGGCTATCAGCCCCAGCATTTT.

The V call is TRBV11-2, the J call TRBJ1-5; D unclear. With 3 bases removed from V and 2 bases from J, the gap between germline ends came to 11 bases. Germline assignment: CDR1 SGHAT and CDR2 FQNNGV. The CDR3 extends over 15 amino acids. CDR3 sequence (DNA): TGTGCCAGCAGCTTCACCGGCGGGCGCAATCAGCCCCAGCATTTT. Translation: CASSFTGGRNQPQHF.